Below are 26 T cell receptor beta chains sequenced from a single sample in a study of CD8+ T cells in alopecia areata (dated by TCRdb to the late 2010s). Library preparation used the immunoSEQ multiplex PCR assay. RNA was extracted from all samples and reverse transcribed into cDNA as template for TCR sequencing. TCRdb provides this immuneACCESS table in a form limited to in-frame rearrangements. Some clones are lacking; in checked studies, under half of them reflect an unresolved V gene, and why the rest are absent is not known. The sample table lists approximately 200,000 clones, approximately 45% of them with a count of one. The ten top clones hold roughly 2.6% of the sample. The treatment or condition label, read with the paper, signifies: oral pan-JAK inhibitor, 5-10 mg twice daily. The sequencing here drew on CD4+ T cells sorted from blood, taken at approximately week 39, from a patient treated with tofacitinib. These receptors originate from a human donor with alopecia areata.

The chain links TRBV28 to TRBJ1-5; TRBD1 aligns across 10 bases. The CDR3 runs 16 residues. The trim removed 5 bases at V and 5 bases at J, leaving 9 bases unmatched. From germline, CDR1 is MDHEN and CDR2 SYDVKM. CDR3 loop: CASSIKTGGAYQPQHF. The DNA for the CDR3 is TGTGCCAGCAGTATAAAGACAGGGGGCGCTTATCAGCCCCAGCATTTT.

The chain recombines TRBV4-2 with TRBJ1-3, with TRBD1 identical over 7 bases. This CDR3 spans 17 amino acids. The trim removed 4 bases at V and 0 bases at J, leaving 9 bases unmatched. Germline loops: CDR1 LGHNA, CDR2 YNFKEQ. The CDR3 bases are TGTGCCAGCAGCCTAAGATGGACAGGAGACTCTGGAAACACCATATATTTT. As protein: CASSLRWTGDSGNTIYF.

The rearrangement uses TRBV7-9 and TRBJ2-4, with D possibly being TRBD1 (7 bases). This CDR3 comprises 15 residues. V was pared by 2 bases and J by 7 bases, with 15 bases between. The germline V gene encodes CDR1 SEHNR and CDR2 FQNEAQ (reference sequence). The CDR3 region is CASSLRGGAGNIQYF. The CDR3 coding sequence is TGTGCCAGCAGCTTAAGAGGGGGCGCGGGGAACATTCAGTACTTC.

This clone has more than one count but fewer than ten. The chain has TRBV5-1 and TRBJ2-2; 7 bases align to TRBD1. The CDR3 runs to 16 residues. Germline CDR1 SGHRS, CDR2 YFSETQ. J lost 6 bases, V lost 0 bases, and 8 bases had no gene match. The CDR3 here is CASSLGLTGTAGELFF. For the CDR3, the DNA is TGCGCCAGCAGCTTGGGACTTACAGGGACAGCCGGGGAGCTGTTTTTT. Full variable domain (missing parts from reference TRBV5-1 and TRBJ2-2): KAGVTQTPRYLIKTRGQQVTLSCSPISGHRSVSWYQQTPGQGLQFLFEYFSETQRNKGNFPGRFSGRQFSNSRSEMNVSTLELGDSALYLCASSLGLTGTAGELFFGEGSRLTVL.

DNA of the CDR3: TGTGCCTGGAAACAGATCACAGATACGCAGTATTTT. This translates into CAWKQITDTQYF. This sequence joins TRBV30 and TRBJ2-3; D uncertain. V was cut by 4 bases and J by 2 bases, with 7 bases left in between. Germline V gene lookup returns CDR1 GTSNPN and CDR2 SVGIG (reference sequence). The CDR3 runs to 12 residues.

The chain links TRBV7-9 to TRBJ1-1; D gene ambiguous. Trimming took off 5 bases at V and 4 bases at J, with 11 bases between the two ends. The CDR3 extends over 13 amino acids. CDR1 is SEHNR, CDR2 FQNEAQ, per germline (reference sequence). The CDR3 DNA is TGTGCCAGCAGCCCCTCGGGTGGCACTGAAGCTTTCTTT. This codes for CASSPSGGTEAFF.

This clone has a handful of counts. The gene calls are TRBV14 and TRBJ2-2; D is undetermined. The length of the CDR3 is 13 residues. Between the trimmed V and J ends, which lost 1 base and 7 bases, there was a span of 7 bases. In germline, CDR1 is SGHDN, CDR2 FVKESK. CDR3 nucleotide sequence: TGTGCCAGCAGCCAAGTTTTAGGCGGGGAGCTGTTTTTT. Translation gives CASSQVLGGELFF.

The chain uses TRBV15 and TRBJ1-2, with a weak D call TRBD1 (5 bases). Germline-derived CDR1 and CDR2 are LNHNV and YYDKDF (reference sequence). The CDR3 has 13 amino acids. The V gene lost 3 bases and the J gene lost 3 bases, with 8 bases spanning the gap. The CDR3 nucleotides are TGTGCCACCAGCAGTAGGGGATACTATGGCTACACCTTC. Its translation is CATSSRGYYGYTF.

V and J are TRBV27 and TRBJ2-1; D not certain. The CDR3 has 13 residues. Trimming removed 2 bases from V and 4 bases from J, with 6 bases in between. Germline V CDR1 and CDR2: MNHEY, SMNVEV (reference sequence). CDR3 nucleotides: TGTGCCAGCAGTTTAGTCCCTTACAATGAGCAGTTCTTC. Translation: CASSLVPYNEQFF.

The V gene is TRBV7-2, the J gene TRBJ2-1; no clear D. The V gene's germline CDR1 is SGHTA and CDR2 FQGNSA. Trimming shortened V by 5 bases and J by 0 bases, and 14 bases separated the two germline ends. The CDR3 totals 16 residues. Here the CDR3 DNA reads TGTGCCAGCAGCCTTCCCTTCCCCGGCTCCTACAATGAGCAGTTCTTC. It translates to CASSLPFPGSYNEQFF.

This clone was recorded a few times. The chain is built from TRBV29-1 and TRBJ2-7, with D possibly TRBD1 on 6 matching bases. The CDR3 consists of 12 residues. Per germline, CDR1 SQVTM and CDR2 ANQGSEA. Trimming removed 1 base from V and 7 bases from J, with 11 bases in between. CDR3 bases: TGCAGCGTTGAAGTCCAGGGGCAGGAGCAGTACTTC. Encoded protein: CSVEVQGQEQYF.

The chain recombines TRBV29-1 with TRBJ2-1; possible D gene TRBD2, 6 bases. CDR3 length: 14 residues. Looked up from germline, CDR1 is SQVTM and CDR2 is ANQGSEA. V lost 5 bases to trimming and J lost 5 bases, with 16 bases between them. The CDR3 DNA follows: TGCAGCGTTCGACCGGGACTCAGCCACAATGAGCAGTTCTTC. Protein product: CSVRPGLSHNEQFF.

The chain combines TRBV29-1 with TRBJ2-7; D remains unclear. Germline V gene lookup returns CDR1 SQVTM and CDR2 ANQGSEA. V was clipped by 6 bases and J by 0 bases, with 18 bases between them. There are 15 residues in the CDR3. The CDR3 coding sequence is TGCAGCGTCGTTGCGGCGCCAGCTTTCTCCTACGAGCAGTACTTC. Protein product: CSVVAAPAFSYEQYF.

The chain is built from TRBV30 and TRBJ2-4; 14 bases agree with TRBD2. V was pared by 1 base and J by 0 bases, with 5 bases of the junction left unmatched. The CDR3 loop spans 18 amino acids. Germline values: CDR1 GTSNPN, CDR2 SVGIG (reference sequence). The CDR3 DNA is TGTGCCTGGAGTGGACTAGCGGGAGGGGGCATAGCCAAAAACATTCAGTACTTC. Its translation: CAWSGLAGGGIAKNIQYF.

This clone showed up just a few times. In DNA, the CDR3 is TGTGCCAGCAGTTCCGGACAGCAGCCCCAGCATTTT. Translating it yields CASSSGQQPQHF. The chain carries TRBV28 and TRBJ1-5, with D tentatively TRBD1 (6 bases). V was trimmed by 4 bases and J by 7 bases, leaving 8 bases between them. The length of the CDR3 is 12 residues. Germline CDR1 and CDR2: MDHEN and SYDVKM.

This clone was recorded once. The CDR3 DNA sequence: TGTGCCTGGAGCGTGGGGCGGGAGGGCCGCTCCTACAATGAGCAGTTCTTC. It yields the protein CAWSVGREGRSYNEQFF. The chain links TRBV30 to TRBJ2-1; 9 bases are a match to TRBD2. Per germline, CDR1 GTSNPN and CDR2 SVGIG (reference sequence). The trim removed 3 bases at V and 0 bases at J, leaving 9 bases unmatched. This CDR3 has 17 residues.

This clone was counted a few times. CDR3 residues: CASSLGGTGYGYTF. CDR3 in DNA: TGTGCCAGCAGCTTGGGGGGGACAGGGTATGGCTACACCTTC. The rearrangement joins TRBV5-4 to TRBJ1-2, with TRBD1 matching 9 bases. With 0 bases clipped from V and 5 bases from J, the junction kept 2 bases outside the gene matches. Germline V gives CDR1 SGHNT, CDR2 YYREEE (reference sequence). CDR3 length: 14 residues.

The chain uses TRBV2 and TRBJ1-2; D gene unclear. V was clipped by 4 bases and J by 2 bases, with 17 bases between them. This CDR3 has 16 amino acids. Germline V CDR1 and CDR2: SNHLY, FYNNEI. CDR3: CASSVVGDPGNYGYTF. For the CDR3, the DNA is TGTGCCAGCAGTGTGGTTGGGGATCCTGGGAACTATGGCTACACCTTC.

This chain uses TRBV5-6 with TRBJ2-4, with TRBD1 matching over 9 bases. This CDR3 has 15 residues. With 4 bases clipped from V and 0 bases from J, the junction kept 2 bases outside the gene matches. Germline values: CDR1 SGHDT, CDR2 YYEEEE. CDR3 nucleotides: TGTGCCAGCAGCCGACAGGGGGTAGCCAAAAACATTCAGTACTTC. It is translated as CASSRQGVAKNIQYF.

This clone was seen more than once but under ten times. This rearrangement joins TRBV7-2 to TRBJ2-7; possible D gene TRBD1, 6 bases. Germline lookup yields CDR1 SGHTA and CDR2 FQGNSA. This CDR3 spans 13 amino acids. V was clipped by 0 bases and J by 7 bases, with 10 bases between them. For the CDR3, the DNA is TGTGCCAGCAGCTTAGCGAGTAGGGGGGAGCAGTACTTC. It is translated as CASSLASRGEQYF.

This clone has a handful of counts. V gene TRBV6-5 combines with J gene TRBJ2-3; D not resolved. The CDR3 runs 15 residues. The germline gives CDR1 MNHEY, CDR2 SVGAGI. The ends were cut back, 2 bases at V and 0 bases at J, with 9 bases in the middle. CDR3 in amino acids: CASSYVGLSTDTQYF. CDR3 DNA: TGTGCCAGCAGTTACGTGGGATTGAGCACAGATACGCAGTATTTT.

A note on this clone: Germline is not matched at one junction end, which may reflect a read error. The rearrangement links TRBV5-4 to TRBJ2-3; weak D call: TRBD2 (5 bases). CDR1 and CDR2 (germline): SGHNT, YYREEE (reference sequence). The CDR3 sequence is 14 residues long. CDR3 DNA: TGCGCCAGCAGCCAAGATGAGGGCGGGGATACGCAGTATTTT. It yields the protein CASSQDEGGDTQYF.

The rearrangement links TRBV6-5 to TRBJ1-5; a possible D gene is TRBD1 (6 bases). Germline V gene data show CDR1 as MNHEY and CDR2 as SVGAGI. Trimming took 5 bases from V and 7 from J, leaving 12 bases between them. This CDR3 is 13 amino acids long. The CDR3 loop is CASSKNRDQPQHF. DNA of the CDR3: TGTGCCAGCAGTAAAAACAGGGACCAGCCCCAGCATTTT.

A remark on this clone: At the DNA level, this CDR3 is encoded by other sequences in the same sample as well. Here the CDR3 reads CSVETGVGTDTQYF. The DNA of the CDR3 is TGCAGCGTTGAAACAGGGGTCGGCACAGATACGCAGTATTTT. The chain joins TRBV29-1 to TRBJ2-3, with 7 bases aligning to TRBD1. The CDR3 is 14 residues long. In germline, CDR1 is SQVTM, CDR2 ANQGSEA. The J segment lost 1 base and the V segment lost 2 bases, leaving 3 bases of the junction unmatched.

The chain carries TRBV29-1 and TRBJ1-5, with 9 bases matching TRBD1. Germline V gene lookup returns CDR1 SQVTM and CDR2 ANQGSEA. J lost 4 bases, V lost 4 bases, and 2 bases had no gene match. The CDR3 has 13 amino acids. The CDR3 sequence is CSVGGQGNQPQHF. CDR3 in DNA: TGCAGCGTTGGGGGACAGGGAAATCAGCCCCAGCATTTT.

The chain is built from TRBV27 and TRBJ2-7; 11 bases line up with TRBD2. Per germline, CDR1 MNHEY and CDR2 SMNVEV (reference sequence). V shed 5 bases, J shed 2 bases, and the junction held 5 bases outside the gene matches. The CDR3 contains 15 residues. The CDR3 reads CASSILAGGTYEQYF. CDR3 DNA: TGTGCCAGCAGTATCCTAGCGGGAGGTACCTACGAGCAGTACTTC.